This T cell receptor (beta chain) was recovered during a study of T cells after yellow fever vaccination. Study findings and constraints: There was a small share of clonotypes that showed up in both the CD4 and CD8 compartments. The booster response re-showed most primary clones: 95% to 96% CD4, approximately 90% CD8. FACS-sorted repertoires could contain abundant clonotypes contaminating from the bulk population.

The CDR3 is made up of 10 amino acids. This clonotype was seen ten or more times. Its antigen is not identified. Sequence at one end of the junction differs from germline and may be a read error. In TCRdb, the 5' RACE reads were re-called with MiXCR into one record per CDR3 protein. The table records about 310,000 distinct CDR3 sequences, approximately 3.8% of them present only once. The receptor's source is a man between 18 and 29 years old who received the YFV17D yellow fever vaccine. V usage is TRBV12-3 or TRBV12-4 and J usage is TRBJ2-1; D gene uncertain. The source material was PBMCs, sampled on the day of the yellow fever booster vaccination. CDR3 in amino acids: CASSFLQHFF. In nucleotides, the CDR3 is TGTGCCAGCAGTTTTTTGCAGCACTTTTTC.